These 18 T cell receptor beta chains came from one sample sequenced in a study of blood T cell repertoires in COVID-19. The protocol was immunoSEQ multiplex PCR, while the TCRdb copy is restricted to in-frame clones and leaves out a portion. The sample includes tens of thousands of clones, over 80% of them seen just once. Sequencing input: peripheral blood. The receptors shown here come from a woman in her 70s with acute or convalescent COVID-19.

The chain uses TRBV10-2 and TRBJ2-5; 7 bases map to TRBD1. Germline CDR1 is WSHSY and CDR2 is SAAADI. Trimming took 2 bases from V and 5 from J; bases not matched to a gene: 5. This CDR3 is built from 14 residues. This chain's CDR3 is CASSEDRDVETQYF. DNA for the CDR3: TGCGCCAGCAGTGAGGACAGGGATGTTGAGACCCAGTACTTC.

For the CDR3, the DNA is TGTGCCAGCAGCTACGGACTAGCGACCAATGAGCAGTTCTTC. Translated, it gives CASSYGLATNEQFF. This chain links TRBV9 with TRBJ2-1, with 9 bases that match TRBD2. Germline-derived CDR1 and CDR2 are SGDLS and YYNGEE. The CDR3 loop spans 14 amino acids. Trimming at V came to 4 bases and at J to 6 bases, leaving 5 bases not matched to a gene. The full variable domain, rest sourced from reference TRBV9 and TRBJ2-1, is DSGVTQTPKHLITATGQRVTLRCSPRSGDLSVYWYQQSLDQGLQFLIQYYNGEERAKGNILERFSAQQFPDLHSELNLSSLELGDSALYFCASSYGLATNEQFFGPGTRLTVL.

The chain carries TRBV28 and TRBJ1-5; tentative D call: TRBD1 (6 bases). The CDR3 has 16 residues. CDR1 is MDHEN, CDR2 SYDVKM, per germline. Deletions cut 5 bases from V and 0 bases from J, with 14 bases between. CDR3: CASSPLRTVSNQPQHF. The CDR3 region has the DNA TGTGCCAGCAGTCCTTTGAGGACAGTTAGCAATCAGCCCCAGCATTTT.

The V call is TRBV19, the J call TRBJ2-1; 10 bases are shared with TRBD2. There are 15 residues in the CDR3. V trimming: 3 bases; J trimming: 8 bases; junction bases outside the gene matches: 7. Germline V gene sequence: CDR1 LNHDA, CDR2 SQIVND (reference sequence). The CDR3 region has the DNA TGTGCCAGTAGTATTATGGCTAGCGGGAGTCATGAGCAGTTCTTC. Protein sequence: CASSIMASGSHEQFF.

In this sample, this clone turned up once. The chain has TRBV7-3 and TRBJ2-1, with 11 bases fitting TRBD2. Germline lookup yields CDR1 SGHTA and CDR2 FQGTGA. The CDR3 covers 18 residues. The ends lost 5 bases at V and 3 bases at J; junction bases unmatched: 12. The CDR3 DNA reads as TGTGCCAGCAGCGCCACCAATCCTAGCGGGAGGAACTACAATGAGCAGTTCTTC. This codes for CASSATNPSGRNYNEQFF.

The chain couples TRBV5-1 to TRBJ2-3; the D is unclear. Trimming left V 2 bases short and J 4 bases short, with 20 bases between. CDR3 length equals 17 residues. CDR1 and CDR2 from the germline V gene are SGHRS and YFSETQ. In nucleotides, the CDR3 is TGCGCCAGCAGCTTAGTACCGGTACTTTCGTCACCAGATACGCAGTATTTT. This encodes CASSLVPVLSSPDTQYF.

The chain joins TRBV6-6 to TRBJ2-1; no definite D call. CDR3 length equals 12 residues. V lost 5 bases and J lost 6, with 8 bases in between. Germline CDR1 MNHNY, CDR2 SVGAGI (reference sequence). The CDR3 protein is CASSPISNEQFF. DNA of the CDR3: TGTGCCAGCAGTCCTATCTCCAATGAGCAGTTCTTC.

V is TRBV7-8 and J is TRBJ2-4; 15 nucleotides agree with TRBD2. Germline loops: CDR1 SGHVS, CDR2 FQNEAQ. The trim removed 5 bases at V and 2 bases at J, leaving 13 bases unmatched. This CDR3 is 20 amino acids long. The CDR3 loop reads CASSRRTSGGALTPKNIQYF. CDR3 bases: TGTGCCAGCAGCCGCCGGACTAGCGGGGGGGCCCTAACCCCCAAAAACATTCAGTACTTC.

V is TRBV12-3 or TRBV12-4 and J is TRBJ2-7; D may be TRBD2 (7 bases). The CDR3 is 13 amino acids. V was pared by 3 bases and J by 6 bases, with 12 bases between. CDR3 amino acids: CASSLGGAREQYV. The CDR3 DNA follows: TGTGCCAGCAGTTTGGGGGGGGCGCGCGAGCAGTACGTC.

The gene calls are TRBV6-5 and TRBJ1-2; 8 nucleotides agree with TRBD1. The V gene's germline CDR1 is MNHEY and CDR2 SVGAGI. V shed 5 bases, J shed 2 bases, and the junction held 4 bases outside the gene matches. CDR3 size: 14 residues. The DNA for the CDR3 is TGTGCCAGCAGTCCAGGACAGGGAAACTATGGCTACACCTTC. This sequence encodes CASSPGQGNYGYTF.

The chain carries TRBV10-3 and TRBJ2-3; 7 bases line up with TRBD1. Germline CDR1 and CDR2: ENHRY and SYGVKD. With 6 bases clipped from V and 1 base from J, the junction kept 4 bases outside the gene matches. The CDR3 runs 14 residues. The CDR3 loop reads CAISETGGTDTQYF. As DNA, the CDR3 is TGTGCCATCAGCGAAACAGGGGGCACAGATACGCAGTATTTT.

The rearrangement joins TRBV5-5 to TRBJ2-2; the D gene is possibly TRBD1 (5 bases). V was shortened by 4 bases and J by 6 bases, with 16 bases between the two germline ends. Germline CDR1 is SGHKS and CDR2 is YYEKEE (reference sequence). The CDR3 has 15 residues. Written as DNA, the CDR3 is TGTGCCAGCAGCCAACAGGATTTCCTCGCCGGGGAGCTGTTTTTT. It is translated as CASSQQDFLAGELFF.

This sequence joins TRBV6-4 and TRBJ1-1, with D tentatively TRBD1 (5 bases). The germline CDR1 and CDR2 sequences are MRHNA and SNTAGT. There are 15 residues in the CDR3. Trimming shortened V by 0 bases and J by 4 bases, and 12 bases separated the two germline ends. The CDR3 region is CASSDSTGGATEAFF. Written as DNA, the CDR3 is TGTGCCAGCAGTGACTCGACGGGGGGAGCCACTGAAGCTTTCTTT.

The rearrangement uses TRBV4-3 and TRBJ2-3, with TRBD2 matching 8 bases. The junction had 7 bases not matched to a gene; V was cut back by 0 bases and J by 2 bases. CDR3 length: 17 residues. Germline V gene data show CDR1 as LGHNA and CDR2 as YSLEER. The CDR3 nucleotides read TGCGCCAGCAGCCAAGATAGGCAAGCGGGGGTCACAGATACGCAGTATTTT. This encodes CASSQDRQAGVTDTQYF.

The gene calls are TRBV10-1 and TRBJ2-1; 8 bases agree with TRBD1. The CDR3 is 16 amino acids. Trimming cost V 5 bases and J 8 bases; bases outside gene matches: 14. Germline V lookup: CDR1 WNHNN, CDR2 SYGVQD (reference sequence). For the CDR3, the DNA is TGCGCCAGCAGTCTTCATGACAGGGGCAATATCGATGAGCAGTTCTTC. It encodes CASSLHDRGNIDEQFF.

This clone was seen once. The chain joins TRBV6-5 to TRBJ1-1; 8 bases match TRBD1. The CDR3 covers 15 residues. Germline trimming cut 2 bases from V and 3 bases from J; bases unmatched to any gene: 5. Germline values: CDR1 MNHEY, CDR2 SVGAGI. CDR3 coding DNA: TGTGCCAGCAGTTACGACCCAGGGGGCCACACTGAAGCTTTCTTT. Protein sequence: CASSYDPGGHTEAFF.

V gene TRBV9 combines with J gene TRBJ2-1, with D uncertain. This CDR3 contains 17 residues. V lost 0 bases and J 8 bases, leaving 21 bases between the germline ends. From germline, CDR1 is SGDLS and CDR2 YYNGEE. CDR3 protein: CASSVAPRIVLVHEQFF. In nucleotides, the CDR3 is TGTGCCAGCAGCGTAGCTCCTAGGATAGTATTGGTCCATGAGCAGTTCTTC.

This sequence joins TRBV5-6 and TRBJ2-2; D unclear. This CDR3 has 15 amino acids. V was cut by 1 base and J by 6 bases, with 13 bases left in between. Germline loops: CDR1 SGHDT, CDR2 YYEEEE. As DNA, the CDR3 is TGTGCCAGCAGCTTGACCCCGCAGGCTTCCGGGGAGCTGTTTTTT. This translates into CASSLTPQASGELFF. Drawing the rest from reference TRBV5-6 and TRBJ2-2, the complete variable domain is DAGVTQSPTHLIKTRGQQVTLRCSPKSGHDTVSWYQQALGQGPQFIFQYYEEEERQRGNFPDRFSGHQFPNYSSELNVNALLLGDSALYLCASSLTPQASGELFFGEGSRLTVL.